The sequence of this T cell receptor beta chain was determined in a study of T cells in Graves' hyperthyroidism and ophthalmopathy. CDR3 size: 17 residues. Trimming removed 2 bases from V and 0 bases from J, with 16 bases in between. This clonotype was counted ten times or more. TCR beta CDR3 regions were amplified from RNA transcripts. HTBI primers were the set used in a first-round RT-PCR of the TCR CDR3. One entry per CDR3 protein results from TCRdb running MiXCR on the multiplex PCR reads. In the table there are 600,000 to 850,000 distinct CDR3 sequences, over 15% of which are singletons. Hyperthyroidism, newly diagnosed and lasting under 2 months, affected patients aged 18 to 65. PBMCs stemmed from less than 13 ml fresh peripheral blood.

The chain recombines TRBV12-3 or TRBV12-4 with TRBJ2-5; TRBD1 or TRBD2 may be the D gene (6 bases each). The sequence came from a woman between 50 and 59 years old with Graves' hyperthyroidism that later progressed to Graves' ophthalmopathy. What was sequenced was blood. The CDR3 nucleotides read TGTGCCAGCAGTTTAATCGTCGGGGGCCAGCACCAAGAGACCCAGTACTTC. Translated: CASSLIVGGQHQETQYF.